The T cell receptor beta chain described here comes from a study of patients and donors after allogeneic stem cell transplantation. A single record per CDR3 protein comes from TCRdb applying MiXCR to the RT-PCR reads. This table holds about 4,000 distinct CDR3 sequences, 24% found once. This clonotype has a single count. The CDR3 contains 12 residues. V lost 5 bases to trimming and J lost 7 bases, with 11 bases between them. The sample comprised blood, either unsorted or a sorted T cell fraction (not recorded which). This chain joins TRBV12-3 or TRBV12-4 and TRBJ1-2; D gene unclear. The source is a human donor who was either an allogeneic HSCT recipient or a stem cell or donor lymphocyte infusion donor (not recorded which). It is not recorded whose cells these are; they may come from a transplant donor. The CDR3 bases are TGTGCCAGCAGTCCTTGGGCCGCTGGCTACACCTTC. It yields the protein CASSPWAAGYTF.